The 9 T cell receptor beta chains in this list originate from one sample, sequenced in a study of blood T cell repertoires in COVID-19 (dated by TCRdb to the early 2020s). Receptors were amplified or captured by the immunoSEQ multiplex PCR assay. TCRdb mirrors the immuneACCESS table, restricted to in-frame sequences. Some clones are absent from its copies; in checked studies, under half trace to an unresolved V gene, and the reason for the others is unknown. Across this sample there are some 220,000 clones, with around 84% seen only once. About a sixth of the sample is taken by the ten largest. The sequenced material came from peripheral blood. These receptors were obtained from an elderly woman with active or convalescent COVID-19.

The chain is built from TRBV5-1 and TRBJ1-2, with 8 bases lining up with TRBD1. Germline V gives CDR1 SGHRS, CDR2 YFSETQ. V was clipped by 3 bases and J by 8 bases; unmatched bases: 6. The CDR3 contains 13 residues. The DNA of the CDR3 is TGCGCCAGCAGCTCCCGGACAGGGCGAGGCTACACCTTC. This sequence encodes CASSSRTGRGYTF.

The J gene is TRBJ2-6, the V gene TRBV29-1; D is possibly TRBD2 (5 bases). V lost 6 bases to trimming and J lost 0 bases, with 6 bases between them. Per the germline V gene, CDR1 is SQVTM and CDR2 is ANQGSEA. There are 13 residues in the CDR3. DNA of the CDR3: TGCAGCGTCGAGGGCTCTGGGGCCAACGTCCTGACTTTC. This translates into CSVEGSGANVLTF.

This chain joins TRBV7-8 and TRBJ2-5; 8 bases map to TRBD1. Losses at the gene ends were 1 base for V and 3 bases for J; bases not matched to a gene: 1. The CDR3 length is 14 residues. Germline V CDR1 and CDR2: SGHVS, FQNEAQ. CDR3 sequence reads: CASSLGTGKETQYF. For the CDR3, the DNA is TGTGCCAGCAGCTTAGGGACAGGGAAAGAGACCCAGTACTTC.

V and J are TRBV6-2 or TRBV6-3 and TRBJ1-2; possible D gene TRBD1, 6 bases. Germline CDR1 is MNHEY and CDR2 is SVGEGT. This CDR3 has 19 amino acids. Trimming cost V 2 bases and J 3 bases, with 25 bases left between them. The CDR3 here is CASSYAGAGRTTLDYGYTF. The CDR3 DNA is TGTGCCAGCAGTTACGCGGGGGCAGGCCGCACCACACTCGACTATGGCTACACCTTC.

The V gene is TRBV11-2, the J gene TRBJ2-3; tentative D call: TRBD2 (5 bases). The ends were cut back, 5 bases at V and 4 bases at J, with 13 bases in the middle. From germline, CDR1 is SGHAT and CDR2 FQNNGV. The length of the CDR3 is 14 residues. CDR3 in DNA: TGTGCCAGCAGCCCGGGAATTAGGCCAGATACGCAGTATTTT. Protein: CASSPGIRPDTQYF.

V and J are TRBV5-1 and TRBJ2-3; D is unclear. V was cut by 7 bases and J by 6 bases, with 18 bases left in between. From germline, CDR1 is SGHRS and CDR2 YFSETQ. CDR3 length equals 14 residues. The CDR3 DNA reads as TGCGCCAGCTCCCTACAGCTTCAGAGCGATACGCAGTATTTT. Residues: CASSLQLQSDTQYF. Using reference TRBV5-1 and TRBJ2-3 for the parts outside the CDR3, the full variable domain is KAGVTQTPRYLIKTRGQQVTLSCSPISGHRSVSWYQQTPGQGLQFLFEYFSETQRNKGNFPGRFSGRQFSNSRSEMNVSTLELGDSALYLCASSLQLQSDTQYFGPGTRLTVL.

CDR3 in amino acids: CASSPGGGVSYEQYF. The CDR3 bases are TGTGCCAGCAGCCCGGGGGGAGGCGTCTCCTACGAGCAGTACTTC. The chain has TRBV9 and TRBJ2-7; TRBD2 agrees at 7 bases. The CDR3 covers 15 residues. The germline V gene has CDR1 SGDLS and CDR2 YYNGEE. V lost 4 bases, J lost 0 bases, and 7 bases stayed unmatched.

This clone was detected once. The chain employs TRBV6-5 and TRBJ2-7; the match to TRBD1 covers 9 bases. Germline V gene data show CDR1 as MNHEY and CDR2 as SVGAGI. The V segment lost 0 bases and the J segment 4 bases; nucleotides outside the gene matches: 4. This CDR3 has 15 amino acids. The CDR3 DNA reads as TGTGCCAGCAGTTACTCTGGGACAGGGACTTACGAGCAGTACTTC. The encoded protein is CASSYSGTGTYEQYF.

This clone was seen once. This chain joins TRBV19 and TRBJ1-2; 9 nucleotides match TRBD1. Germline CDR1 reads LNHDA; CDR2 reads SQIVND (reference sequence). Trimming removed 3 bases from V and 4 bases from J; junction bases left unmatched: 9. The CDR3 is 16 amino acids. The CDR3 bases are TGTGCCAGTAGTATGGACTCCGGGACAGGGTCCTATGGCTACACCTTC. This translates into CASSMDSGTGSYGYTF.